The source of this T cell receptor beta chain is a study of CD8 T cells in Susac syndrome (dated by TCRdb to the late 2010s). Background on the whole study: The study used repertoire sequencing to test whether antigen drove CD8+ T cell activation and differentiation in Susac syndrome.

Between the V and J ends, shortened by 0 bases and 1 base respectively, the junction contains 12 bases. From cysteine to phenylalanine, the CDR3 is 15 amino acids long. Kept here is only the CDR3 DNA, which spans 45 bases and is read in frame from base 1. Looking up the germline V gene (reference sequence) yields CDR1 DFQATT and CDR2 SNEGSKA. RNA was extracted using the RNeasy kit, and about 0.45 to 1 ug of the RNA was reverse transcribed with random hexamers. The immunoSEQ multiplex PCR assay, covering 54 Vbeta and 13 Jbeta segments, was used to amplify TCR beta CDR3 regions. PCR amplification bias was corrected using a synthetic template baseline for primer optimization and computational correction. In the paper's pipeline: Reads were assigned to V, D and J genes according to IMGT and analyzed in immunoSEQ Analyzer, with only productive sequences retained. To calculate clonality, Shannon entropy was normalized by log2 of the number of productive unique sequences and then subtracted from one. Public and private clones were assessed among the 100 most prevalent clones of each patient and control. Clones were defined as Susac-specific if absent from the healthy and MS cohorts, from 1052 published viral clones and from other ImmuneACCESS disease sequences. TCRdb handled the public reads itself, with Q25 trimming in fastp and clone calling in MiXCR, and kept productive beta chains. Duplicate CDR3 protein sequences are folded into a single record with the most common DNA and genes. The V and J calls follow TCRdb's processing rather than the paper's. Counted in this sample were more than 120,000 distinct CDR3 sequences; approximately 95% of them appeared once. Together, the top ten hold about 0.076% of the sample.

For this clonotype: What this receptor recognizes is not known. No much larger clonotype is one base removed from it; base qualities were not supplied.

Peripheral blood CD8+ and CD4+ T cells from healthy donors, Susac syndrome patients and multiple sclerosis patients were profiled using high-throughput TCR beta sequencing. Healthy donors were included as age- and sex-matched controls. Bulk CD8+ and CD4+ T cells were purified by magnetic negative isolation, while CD8+ TEMRA cells were enriched using FACS. Blood was drawn into EDTA tubes, processed within 24 hours, and PBMCs were isolated by density gradient centrifugation. PBMCs destined for TCR sequencing were cryopreserved in liquid nitrogen and later thawed in a 37 °C water bath. A purity of at least 90% was achieved for sorted or isolated CD4+, CD8+ and CD8+ TEMRA cells. Summary of the overall study and its limitations: The number of individuals in the TCR sequencing and HLA analysis was recognized as being relatively small.

The sequenced material came from CD4+ T cells from PBMCs. The sequence is built from TRBV20-1 and TRBJ1-1; the D gene remains uncertain. The sequence was collected from a human donor in good health. The DNA sequence is given as TGCAGTGCTAGAGATACCGGCCGGGGGAACACTGAAGCTTTCTTT. It is translated as CSARDTGRGNTEAFF.